Shown below are 11 T cell receptor beta chains from a single sample sequenced in a study of blood T cell repertoires in COVID-19. Profiled with immunoSEQ multiplex PCR; TCRdb holds only in-frame clones, not every one. This table holds about 44,000 clones, around 80% found once. Source material: peripheral blood. Receptors originate from a human donor in a cohort sampled during active COVID-19.

This rearrangement joins TRBV4-2 to TRBJ1-3; tentatively, D is TRBD1 (5 bases). V shed 1 base and J shed 0 bases, with 13 bases lying between them. Germline CDR1 reads LGHNA; CDR2 reads YNFKEQ. The CDR3 runs to 17 residues. This CDR3 is CASSQGGRTRSGNTIYF. CDR3 nucleotides: TGTGCCAGCAGCCAAGGGGGTAGGACACGCTCTGGAAACACCATATATTTT.

V and J are TRBV11-2 and TRBJ1-4; the D gene is possibly TRBD1 (5 bases). Trimming left V 0 bases short and J 3 bases short, with 8 bases between. The CDR3 covers 15 residues. Germline lookup yields CDR1 SGHAT and CDR2 FQNNGV. Written as DNA, the CDR3 is TGTGCCAGCAGCTTAGACAGGGCCGCTAATGAAAAACTGTTTTTT. Encoded protein: CASSLDRAANEKLFF.

The chain joins TRBV5-4 to TRBJ2-2, with 12 bases lining up with TRBD2. V lost 3 bases to trimming and J lost 2 bases; unmatched junction nucleotides: 5. The CDR3 contains 17 residues. Germline CDR1 and CDR2: SGHNT and YYREEE (reference sequence). The CDR3 loop reads CASSYGLAGTNTGELFF. CDR3 nucleotides: TGTGCCAGCAGCTACGGACTAGCGGGGACAAACACCGGGGAGCTGTTTTTT.

This chain links TRBV19 with TRBJ1-2; TRBD1 agrees at 8 bases. This CDR3 has 14 amino acids. With 7 bases clipped from V and 4 bases from J, the junction kept 8 bases outside the gene matches. CDR1 is LNHDA and CDR2 is SQIVND in the germline V gene (reference sequence). The CDR3 DNA reads TGTGCCAGTATAGGACAGGGTTTCGTCTATGGCTACACCTTC. Protein sequence: CASIGQGFVYGYTF.

The chain couples TRBV10-3 to TRBJ2-7; 10 bases agree with TRBD2. The CDR3 is made up of 15 amino acids. Germline V gives CDR1 ENHRY, CDR2 SYGVKD. With 9 bases clipped from V and 0 bases from J, the junction kept 8 bases outside the gene matches. CDR3 bases: TGTGCCATGCGTATGGGACTAGCGAGCTCCTACGAGCAGTACGTC. It translates to CAMRMGLASSYEQYV.

This sequence joins TRBV3-1 (or the pseudogene TRBV3-2) and TRBJ1-2; 7 positions match TRBD1. The CDR3 consists of 15 residues. Trimming took 3 bases from V and 0 from J; bases not matched to a gene: 4. Germline CDR1 and CDR2: LGHDT and YNNKEL (reference sequence). CDR3 amino acids: CASSQAGTANYGYTF. CDR3 sequence (DNA): TGTGCCAGCAGCCAGGCCGGGACAGCTAACTATGGCTACACCTTC.

The CDR3 protein is CASSLEQGHSPLHF. CDR3 nucleotide sequence: TGTGCCAGCAGCTTAGAACAGGGGCATTCACCCCTCCACTTT. V gene TRBV7-2 combines with J gene TRBJ1-6; TRBD1 agrees at 7 bases. Germline CDR1 and CDR2: SGHTA and FQGNSA. The CDR3 contains 14 residues. The J segment lost 8 bases and the V segment lost 1 base, leaving 2 bases of the junction unmatched.

The rearrangement uses TRBV6-5 and TRBJ2-7, with D possibly matching TRBD2 (6 bases). Per the germline V gene, CDR1 is MNHEY and CDR2 is SVGAGI. The CDR3 covers 13 residues. V was cut by 6 bases and J by 2 bases, with 11 bases left in between. Written as DNA, the CDR3 is TGTGCCAGCAGGAGGGAGGATACCTACGAGCAGTACGTC. Protein: CASRREDTYEQYV.

CDR3 sequence: CASRVQGFYGYTF. The CDR3 DNA reads TGTGCCAGCAGAGTGCAGGGGTTCTATGGCTACACCTTC. V and J are TRBV6-5 and TRBJ1-2; possible D gene TRBD1, 6 bases. The CDR3 runs to 13 residues. Germline V gives CDR1 MNHEY, CDR2 SVGAGI. Trimming pared 6 bases from V and 4 bases from J, leaving 12 bases between.

The DNA for the CDR3 is TGTGCCAGCAGCCTAGGGATGGGATCCGGGACAAAGTCCTACGAGCAGTACTTC. The encoded protein is CASSLGMGSGTKSYEQYF. The chain is built from TRBV4-2 and TRBJ2-7; maybe TRBD1 (6 bases). Trimming cost V 4 bases and J 1 base, with 23 bases left between them. CDR1 LGHNA and CDR2 YNFKEQ come from the germline V gene. This CDR3 is 18 amino acids long.

The V call is TRBV30, the J call TRBJ1-2, with D unresolved. This CDR3 is built from 12 residues. The V end lost 0 bases, the J end lost 8 bases, and 10 bases lay between the germline ends. Germline V gene data show CDR1 as GTSNPN and CDR2 as SVGIG (reference sequence). CDR3 nucleotides: TGTGCCTGGAGTGTTGGACCGGGAGGCTACACCTTC. Translating gives CAWSVGPGGYTF.